This TCR beta chain appears in the sequencing data of a study of beta chain features in type 1 diabetes. Study-wide background: Healthy donors and patients showed comparable age, gender and cell yields.

Germline assignment: CDR1 WSHSY and CDR2 SAAADI. The CDR3 contains 14 residues. V shed 10 bases and J 6 bases; nucleotides not matched to a gene: 11. Each of the CD4+ naive, central memory, regulatory and stem cell-like memory populations was sorted via CD45RO/CCR7/CD25/CD127/CD95/CD27. Sorted cells reached over 95% purity in every population. Notes on this clone: Other nucleotide sequences from this sample produce the same CDR3.

Reverse transcription of all isolated RNA meant that expressed TCRB transcripts were sequenced. Assay: immunoSEQ multiplex PCR; the TCRdb copy retains only in-frame clones and omits some. The sample records about 320,000 clones, roughly 15% being singletons. This chain uses TRBV10-2 with TRBJ1-1; 10 bases line up with TRBD1. This TCR came from a man aged 25 to 40 in good health. The source material was central memory CD4+ T cells from blood. The CDR3 reads CATRLGTGDSEAFF. The CDR3 DNA is TGCGCCACCAGGTTGGGGACAGGGGACTCTGAAGCTTTCTTT.